Included here is one TCR beta chain sequence, with context. Its antigen is not known. V was clipped by 5 bases and J by 7 bases, with 15 bases between them. The germline V gene encodes CDR1 SGHTA and CDR2 FQGTGA. This CDR3 has 15 residues. This entry is derived from a study of cytomegalovirus exposure and HLA in healthy donors. About the research overall: Among approximately 390 genotyped donors, around 80% fell in the Caucasian-associated ancestry cluster. Study-level points and caveats: It was only CMV serostatus that was available as immune exposure information. Analysis performed later showed TCR beta chains linked to HLA being more clonally expanded than equally common others.

Though probably carrying unrecorded immune exposures, donors were nominally healthy at sampling. Primers for the PCR totalled 60 Vbeta and 13 Jbeta. Libraries were prepared by immunoSEQ multiplex PCR; TCRdb keeps only in-frame clonotypes and omits some of them. This table holds around 260,000 clones, 80% found once. This clonotype was obtained from a girl aged 2-10 years in good health and CMV-seronegative. Specimen: PBMCs. This chain connects TRBV7-3 to TRBJ1-6; D perhaps matches TRBD1 (6 bases). The CDR3 nucleotides read TGTGCCAGCAGCCTAAGGCAGGGGTGGAATTCACCCCTCCACTTT. It yields the protein CASSLRQGWNSPLHF.